These 4 T cell receptor beta chains were all obtained from the same sample, sequenced in a study of T cells in Graves' hyperthyroidism and ophthalmopathy. TCR beta CDR3 regions were amplified from RNA. In the first-round RT-PCR of the TCR CDR3, the HTBI primer set was used. TCRdb re-called the multiplex PCR reads through MiXCR, storing one row per CDR3 protein. This table holds about 570,000 distinct CDR3 sequences, around 45% found once. Material: peripheral blood or thyroid tissue (not recorded which). The receptors shown here come from an adult woman with Graves' disease, either hyperthyroidism or ophthalmopathy (not recorded which).

Ten or more counts support this clonotype. The V call is TRBV25-1, the J call TRBJ2-3; 7 bases agree with TRBD2. CDR3 length: 14 amino acids. CDR1 and CDR2 from the germline V gene are MGHDK and SYGVNS. V lost 10 bases to trimming and J lost 0 bases; unmatched junction nucleotides: 7. The CDR3 loop reads CATQISGSTDTQYF. The CDR3 coding sequence is TGTGCCACCCAGATTAGCGGGAGCACAGATACGCAGTATTTT.

This clonotype was detected ten times or more. The genes are TRBV7-3 and TRBJ2-2, with 7 positions matching TRBD2. There are 14 residues in the CDR3. Trimming took 5 bases from V and 3 from J; bases not matched to a gene: 3. Germline V gene sequence: CDR1 SGHTA, CDR2 FQGTGA. DNA for the CDR3: TGTGCCAGCAGCCCCGGGGGGTACACCGGGGAGCTGTTTTTT. It specifies CASSPGGYTGELFF.

This clonotype showed up many times. The V call is TRBV15, the J call TRBJ2-7; either TRBD1 or TRBD2 may fit D (6 bases each). The CDR3 length is 15 residues. Per the germline V gene, CDR1 is LNHNV and CDR2 is YYDKDF (reference sequence). The ends were cut back, 1 base at V and 4 bases at J, with 14 bases in the middle. The CDR3 loop reads CATSRGGTPSYEQYF. In DNA form, the CDR3 reads TGTGCCACCAGCAGAGGCGGGACACCTTCTTACGAGCAGTACTTC.

This chain uses TRBV20-1 with TRBJ1-2; a weak D match, TRBD1 (6 bases). Deletions cut 3 bases from V and 0 bases from J, with 11 bases between. Germline values: CDR1 DFQATT, CDR2 SNEGSKA (reference sequence). The CDR3 runs 14 residues. The CDR3 DNA reads as TGCAGTGCTAGGGACAGTCTCACTAACTATGGCTACACCTTC. Protein product: CSARDSLTNYGYTF.